This T cell receptor (beta chain) comes out of a study of beta chain features in type 1 diabetes. Expressed TCRB transcripts were sequenced after all isolated RNA was converted to cDNA. TCRdb's table, derived via immunoSEQ multiplex PCR, lists solely in-frame clones and lacks some. The sample has roughly 280,000 clones; about 23% are singletons. General observations from the study: Across all four CD4+ subsets, people with type 1 diabetes showed modestly shorter TCRB CDR3s. PCR, the amplification step, might favor shorter templates, equally in patients and controls.

With regard to this clone: Its antigen remains unidentified.

The sequenced sample consisted of naive CD4+ T cells from blood. This receptor was identified in a young woman with type 1 diabetes.

The CDR3 coding sequence is TGTGCCAGCAGCTTGTCTACGGGGGAGAGCGAGCAGTACTTC. Translation: CASSLSTGESEQYF. The rearrangement uses TRBV5-6 and TRBJ2-7; D may be TRBD2 (6 bases). The CDR3 has 14 residues. V was pared by 1 base and J by 6 bases, with 14 bases between. Germline assignment: CDR1 SGHDT and CDR2 YYEEEE.